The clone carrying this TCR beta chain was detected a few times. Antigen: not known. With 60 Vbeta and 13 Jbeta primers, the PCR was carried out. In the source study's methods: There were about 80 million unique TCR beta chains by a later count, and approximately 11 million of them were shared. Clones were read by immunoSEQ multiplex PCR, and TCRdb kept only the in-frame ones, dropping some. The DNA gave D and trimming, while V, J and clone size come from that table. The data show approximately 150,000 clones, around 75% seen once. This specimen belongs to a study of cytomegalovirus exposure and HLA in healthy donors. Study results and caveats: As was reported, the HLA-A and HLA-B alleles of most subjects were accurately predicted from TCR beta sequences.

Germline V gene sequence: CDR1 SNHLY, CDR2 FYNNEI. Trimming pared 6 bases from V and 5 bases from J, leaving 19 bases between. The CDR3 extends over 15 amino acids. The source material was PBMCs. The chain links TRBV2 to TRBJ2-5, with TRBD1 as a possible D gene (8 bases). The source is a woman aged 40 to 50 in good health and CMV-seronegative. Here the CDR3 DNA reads TGTGCCAGCAGAAGCGACAGGGGAGGGAGGGAGACCCAGTACTTC. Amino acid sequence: CASRSDRGGRETQYF.